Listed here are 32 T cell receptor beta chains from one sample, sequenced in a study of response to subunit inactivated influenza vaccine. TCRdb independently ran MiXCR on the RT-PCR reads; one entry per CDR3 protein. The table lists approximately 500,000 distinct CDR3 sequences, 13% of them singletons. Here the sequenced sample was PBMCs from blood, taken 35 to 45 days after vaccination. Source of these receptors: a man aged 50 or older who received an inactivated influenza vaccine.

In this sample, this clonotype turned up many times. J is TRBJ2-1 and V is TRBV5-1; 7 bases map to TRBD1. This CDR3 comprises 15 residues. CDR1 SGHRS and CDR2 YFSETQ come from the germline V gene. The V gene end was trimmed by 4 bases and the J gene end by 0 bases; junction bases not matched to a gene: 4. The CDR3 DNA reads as TGCGCCAGCAGCCAACAGGGGAGCTCCTACAATGAGCAGTTCTTC. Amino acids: CASSQQGSSYNEQFF.

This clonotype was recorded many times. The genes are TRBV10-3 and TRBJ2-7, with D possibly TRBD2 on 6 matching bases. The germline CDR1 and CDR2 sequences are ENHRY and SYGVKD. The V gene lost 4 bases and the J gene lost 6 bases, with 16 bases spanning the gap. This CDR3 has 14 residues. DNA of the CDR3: TGTGCCATCAGTGCGGGAGACGTACGGGGCGAGCAGTACTTC. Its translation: CAISAGDVRGEQYF.

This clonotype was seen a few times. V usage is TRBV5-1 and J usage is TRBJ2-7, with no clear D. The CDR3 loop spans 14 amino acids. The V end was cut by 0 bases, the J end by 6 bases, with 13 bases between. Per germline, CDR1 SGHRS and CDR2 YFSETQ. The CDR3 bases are TGCGCCAGCAGCTTGGGAGCAGGATCGGGCGAGCAGTACTTC. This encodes CASSLGAGSGEQYF.

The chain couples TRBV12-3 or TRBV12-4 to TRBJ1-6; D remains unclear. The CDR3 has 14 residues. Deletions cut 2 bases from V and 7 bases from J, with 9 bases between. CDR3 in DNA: TGTGCCAGCAGTTTATCCACTTCGAATTCACCCCTCCACTTT. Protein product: CASSLSTSNSPLHF.

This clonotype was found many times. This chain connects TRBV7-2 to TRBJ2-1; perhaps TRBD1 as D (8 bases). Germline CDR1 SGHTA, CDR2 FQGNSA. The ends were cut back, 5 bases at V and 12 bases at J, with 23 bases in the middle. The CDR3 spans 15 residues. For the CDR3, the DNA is TGTGCCAGCAGCCCAACGTACAGGGGGGGGAGGATGCAGTTCTTC. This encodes CASSPTYRGGRMQFF.

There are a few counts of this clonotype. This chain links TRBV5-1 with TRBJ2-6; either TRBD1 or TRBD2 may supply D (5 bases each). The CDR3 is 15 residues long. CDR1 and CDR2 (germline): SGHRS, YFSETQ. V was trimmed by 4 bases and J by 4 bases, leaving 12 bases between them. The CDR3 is CASSRGANGANVLTF. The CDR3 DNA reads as TGCGCCAGCAGCCGAGGGGCGAACGGGGCCAACGTCCTGACTTTC.

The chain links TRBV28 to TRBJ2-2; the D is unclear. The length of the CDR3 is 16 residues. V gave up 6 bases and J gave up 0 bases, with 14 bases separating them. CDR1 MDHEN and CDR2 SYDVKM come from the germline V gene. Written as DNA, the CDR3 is TGTGCCAGCAGGGAAACTGCCAAATCGAACACCGGGGAGCTGTTTTTT. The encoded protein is CASRETAKSNTGELFF.

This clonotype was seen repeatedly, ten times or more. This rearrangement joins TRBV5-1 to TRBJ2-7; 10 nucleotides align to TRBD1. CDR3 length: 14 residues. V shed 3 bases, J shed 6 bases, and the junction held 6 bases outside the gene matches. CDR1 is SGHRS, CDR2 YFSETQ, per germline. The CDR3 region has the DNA TGCGCCAGCAGCTCACGGACAGGGGGATCCGAGCAGTACTTC. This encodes CASSSRTGGSEQYF.

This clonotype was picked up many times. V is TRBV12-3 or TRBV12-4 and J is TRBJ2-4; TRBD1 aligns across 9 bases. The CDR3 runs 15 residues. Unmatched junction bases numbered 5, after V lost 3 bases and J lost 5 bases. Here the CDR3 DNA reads TGTGCCAGCAGTTTTACAGGGGGCACCCAAAACATTCAGTACTTC. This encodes CASSFTGGTQNIQYF.

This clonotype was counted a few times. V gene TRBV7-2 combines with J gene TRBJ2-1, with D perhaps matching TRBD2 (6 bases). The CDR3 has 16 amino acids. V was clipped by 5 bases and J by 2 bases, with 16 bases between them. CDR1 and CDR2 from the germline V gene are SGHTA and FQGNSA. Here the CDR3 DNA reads TGTGCCAGCAGCCCGAACGGGGGTCCGGCCTACAATGAGCAGTTCTTC. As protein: CASSPNGGPAYNEQFF.

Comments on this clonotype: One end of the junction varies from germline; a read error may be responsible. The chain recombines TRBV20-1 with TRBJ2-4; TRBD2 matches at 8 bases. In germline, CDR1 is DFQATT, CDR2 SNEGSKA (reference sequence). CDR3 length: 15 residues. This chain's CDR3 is CCAELAELAKNIQYF. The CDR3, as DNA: TGCTGTGCGGAACTAGCGGAGCTAGCCAAAAACATTCAGTACTTC.

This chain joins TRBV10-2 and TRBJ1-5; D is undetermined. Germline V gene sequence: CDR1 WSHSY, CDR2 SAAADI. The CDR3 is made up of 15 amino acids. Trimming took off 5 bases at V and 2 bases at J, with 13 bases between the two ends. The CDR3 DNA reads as TGCGCCAGCAGTCAGATTGGAGGCGGCAATCAGCCCCAGCATTTT. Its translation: CASSQIGGGNQPQHF.

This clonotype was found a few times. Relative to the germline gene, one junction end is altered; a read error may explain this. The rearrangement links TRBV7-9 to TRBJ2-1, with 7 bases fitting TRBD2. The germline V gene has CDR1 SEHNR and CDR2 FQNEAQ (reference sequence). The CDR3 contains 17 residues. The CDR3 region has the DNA TGTGCCGGCAGCTTAGCAGTGGGCGGGAGATCCTACAATGAGCAGTTCTTC. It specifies CAGSLAVGGRSYNEQFF.

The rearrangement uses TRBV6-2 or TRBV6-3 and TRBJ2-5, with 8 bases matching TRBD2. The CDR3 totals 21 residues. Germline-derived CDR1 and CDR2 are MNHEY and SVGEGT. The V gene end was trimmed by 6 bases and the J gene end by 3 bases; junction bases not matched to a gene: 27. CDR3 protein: CASSSSKLLGLVFPLEETQYF. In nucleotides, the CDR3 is TGTGCCAGCAGCTCTTCTAAACTGTTGGGACTAGTGTTTCCCTTGGAAGAGACCCAGTACTTC.

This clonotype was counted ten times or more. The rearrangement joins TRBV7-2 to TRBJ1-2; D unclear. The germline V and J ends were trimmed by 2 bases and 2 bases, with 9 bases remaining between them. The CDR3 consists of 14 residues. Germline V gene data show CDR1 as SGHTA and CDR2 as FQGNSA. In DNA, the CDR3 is TGTGCCAGCAGCTTATCTCGTTTGAACTATGGCTACACCTTC. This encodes CASSLSRLNYGYTF.

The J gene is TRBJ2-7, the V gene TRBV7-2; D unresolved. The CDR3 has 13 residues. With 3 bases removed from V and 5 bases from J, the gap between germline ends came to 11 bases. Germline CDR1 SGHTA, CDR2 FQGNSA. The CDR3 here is CASSFRASDEQYF. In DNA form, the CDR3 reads TGTGCCAGCAGCTTTCGGGCCAGCGACGAGCAGTACTTC. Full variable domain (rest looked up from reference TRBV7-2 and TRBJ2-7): GAGVSQSPSNKVTEKGKDVELRCDPISGHTALYWYRQSLGQGLEFLIYFQGNSAPDKSGLPSDRFSAERTGGSVSTLTIQRTQQEDSAVYLCASSFRASDEQYFGPGTRLTVT.

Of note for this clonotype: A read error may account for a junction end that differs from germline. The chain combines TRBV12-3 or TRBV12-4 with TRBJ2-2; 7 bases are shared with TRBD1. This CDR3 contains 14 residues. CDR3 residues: CASSLGQNTGELLF. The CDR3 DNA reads TGTGCCAGCAGTTTGGGACAGAACACCGGGGAGCTGCTTTTT.

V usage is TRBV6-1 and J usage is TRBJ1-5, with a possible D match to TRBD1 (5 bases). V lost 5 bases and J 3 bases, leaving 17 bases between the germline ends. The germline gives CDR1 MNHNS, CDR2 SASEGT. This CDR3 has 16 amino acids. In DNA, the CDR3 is TGTGCCAGCAGTATCAGTGGGGGACGGAACAATCAGCCCCAGCATTTT. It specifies CASSISGGRNNQPQHF.

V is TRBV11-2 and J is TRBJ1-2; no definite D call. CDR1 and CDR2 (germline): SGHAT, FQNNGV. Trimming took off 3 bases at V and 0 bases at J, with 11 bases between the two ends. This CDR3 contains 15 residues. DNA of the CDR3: TGTGCCAGCAGCTTGGTTCAGCGAGCTAACTATGGCTACACCTTC. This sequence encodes CASSLVQRANYGYTF.

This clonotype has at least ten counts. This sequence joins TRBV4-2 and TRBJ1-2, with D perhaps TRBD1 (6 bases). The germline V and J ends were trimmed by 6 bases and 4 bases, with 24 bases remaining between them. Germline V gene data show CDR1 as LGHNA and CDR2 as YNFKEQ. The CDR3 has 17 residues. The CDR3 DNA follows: TGTGCCAGCAGTCCAATCGCCGGGGGCGCGAAGAGCTATGGCTACACCTTC. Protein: CASSPIAGGAKSYGYTF.

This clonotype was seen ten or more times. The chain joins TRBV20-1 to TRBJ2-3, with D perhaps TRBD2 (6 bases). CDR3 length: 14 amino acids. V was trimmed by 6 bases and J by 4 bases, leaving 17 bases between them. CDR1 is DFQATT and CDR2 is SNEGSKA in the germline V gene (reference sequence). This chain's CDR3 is CSAPEGLSADTQYF. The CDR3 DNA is TGCAGTGCCCCAGAGGGACTTTCCGCAGATACGCAGTATTTT.

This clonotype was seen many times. The CDR3 region is CASSLWPANTEAFF. The CDR3 nucleotides are TGTGCCAGCAGTTTATGGCCGGCAAACACTGAAGCTTTCTTT. This chain joins TRBV28 and TRBJ1-1; D is unclear. The CDR3 consists of 14 residues. With 0 bases removed from V and 2 bases from J, the gap between germline ends came to 7 bases. CDR1 MDHEN and CDR2 SYDVKM come from the germline V gene.

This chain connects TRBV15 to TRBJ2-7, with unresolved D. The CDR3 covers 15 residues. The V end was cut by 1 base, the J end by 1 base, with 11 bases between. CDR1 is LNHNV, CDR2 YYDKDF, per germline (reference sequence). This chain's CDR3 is CATSRGVPTSYEQYF. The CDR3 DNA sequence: TGTGCCACCAGCAGAGGAGTCCCTACTTCCTACGAGCAGTACTTC.

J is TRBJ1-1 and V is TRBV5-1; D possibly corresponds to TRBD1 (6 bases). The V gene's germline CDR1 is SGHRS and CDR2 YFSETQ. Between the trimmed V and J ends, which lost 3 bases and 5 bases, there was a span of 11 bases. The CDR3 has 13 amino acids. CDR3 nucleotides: TGCGCCAGCAGCTCCCTGAGGGGGACTGAAGCTTTCTTT. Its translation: CASSSLRGTEAFF.

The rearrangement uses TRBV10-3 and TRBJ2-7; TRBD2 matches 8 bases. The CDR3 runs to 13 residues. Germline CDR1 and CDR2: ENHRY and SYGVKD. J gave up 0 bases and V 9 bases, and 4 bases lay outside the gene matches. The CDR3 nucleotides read TGTGCCATTTTAGCGGGACTCTCCTACGAGCAGTACTTC. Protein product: CAILAGLSYEQYF.

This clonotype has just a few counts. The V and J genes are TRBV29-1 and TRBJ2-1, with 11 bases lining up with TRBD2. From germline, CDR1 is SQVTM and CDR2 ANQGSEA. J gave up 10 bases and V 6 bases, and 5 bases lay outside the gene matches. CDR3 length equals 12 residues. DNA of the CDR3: TGCAGCGTGGTACCTAGCGGGAGGGAGCAGTTCTTC. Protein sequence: CSVVPSGREQFF.

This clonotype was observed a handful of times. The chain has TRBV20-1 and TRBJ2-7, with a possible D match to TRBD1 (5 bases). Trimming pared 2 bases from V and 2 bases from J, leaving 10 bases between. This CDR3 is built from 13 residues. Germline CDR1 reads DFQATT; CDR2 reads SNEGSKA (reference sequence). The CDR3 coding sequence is TGCAGTGCTAGACCTGACAGTGCCTACGAGCAGTACTTC. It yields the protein CSARPDSAYEQYF.

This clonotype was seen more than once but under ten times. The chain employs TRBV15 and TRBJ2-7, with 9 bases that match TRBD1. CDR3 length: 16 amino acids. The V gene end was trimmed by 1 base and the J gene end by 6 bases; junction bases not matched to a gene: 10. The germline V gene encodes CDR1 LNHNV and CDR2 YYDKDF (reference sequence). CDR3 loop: CATSRGRTGEGGEQYF. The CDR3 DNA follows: TGTGCCACCAGCAGAGGGAGGACAGGGGAGGGTGGCGAGCAGTACTTC.

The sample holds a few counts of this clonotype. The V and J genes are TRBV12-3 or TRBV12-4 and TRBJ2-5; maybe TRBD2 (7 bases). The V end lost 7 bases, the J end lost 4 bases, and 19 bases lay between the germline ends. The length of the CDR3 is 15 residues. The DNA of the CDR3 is TGTGCCAGCAATATGGAGGGGGGGTCGGGAGAGACCCAGTACTTC. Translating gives CASNMEGGSGETQYF.

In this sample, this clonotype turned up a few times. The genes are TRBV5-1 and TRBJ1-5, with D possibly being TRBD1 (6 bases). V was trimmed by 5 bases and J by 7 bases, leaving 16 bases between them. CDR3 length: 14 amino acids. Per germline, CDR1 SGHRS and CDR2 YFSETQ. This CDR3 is CASSTTGGEQPQHF. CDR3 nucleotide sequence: TGCGCCAGCAGTACGACAGGAGGGGAACAGCCCCAGCATTTT.

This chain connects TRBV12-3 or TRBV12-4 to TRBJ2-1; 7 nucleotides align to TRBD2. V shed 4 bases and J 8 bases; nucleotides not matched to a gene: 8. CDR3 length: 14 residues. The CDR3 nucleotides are TGTGCCAGCAGTTGGAGTGGAGGGAGGGATGAGCAGTTCTTC. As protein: CASSWSGGRDEQFF.

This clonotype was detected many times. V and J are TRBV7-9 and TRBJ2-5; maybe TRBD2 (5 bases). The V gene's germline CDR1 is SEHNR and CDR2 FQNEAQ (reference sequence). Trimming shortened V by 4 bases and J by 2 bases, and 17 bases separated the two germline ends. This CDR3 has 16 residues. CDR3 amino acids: CASSWPVGADQETQYF. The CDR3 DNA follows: TGTGCCAGCAGCTGGCCCGTTGGAGCGGATCAAGAGACCCAGTACTTC.